This TCR beta chain is drawn from a study of blood T cell repertoires in COVID-19 (dated by TCRdb to 2018 to 2020). Study-level background: Samples from collaborators originated in the United States, Italy and Spain and spanned both the acute and convalescent phases of COVID-19. The prospective study material was composed of cDNA or gDNA derived from T cells, B-cell-depleted T cells, or PBMCs. The dataset comprised deeply sampled blood TCRbeta repertoires from subjects exposed to, actively infected with, or recovered from COVID-19. The repertoires were released in a freely available public database intended as a resource for research on the immune response to SARS-CoV-2. Samples were obtained from the ongoing ImmuneRACE study (first 160 participants) and from 1,254 subjects provided by 6 global collaborators. The sample metadata nearly always contained a de-identified subject ID, COVID-19 status, age in years and sex. HLA class I and class II types, where available, came from metadata supplied by the sample provider rather than from assay-based typing. Results the study describes overall, beyond this receptor: How much clinical and demographic metadata was included differed by source and by participant, and the metadata was provided uncurated.

From cysteine to phenylalanine, the CDR3 is 15 amino acids long. The retained sequence is limited to the CDR3, 45 bases, with the frame set at the first base. The germline V gene (reference sequence) sets CDR1 to LNHDA and CDR2 to SQIVND. The germline V and J ends show losses of 5 bases and 6 bases respectively, and no gene match explains 7 bases of the junction. Details on this clone: There is no known antigen for this receptor. Base-call qualities are not available, and no considerably larger clone is one nucleotide away.

TCRbeta CDR3 regions were amplified from genomic DNA by means of the immunoSEQ Assay, a bias-controlled multiplex PCR. As for the original processing: Within the assay, amplification of reference gene primers was used to estimate how many nucleated cells each sample contained. To quantify the absolute abundance of each unique TCRbeta CDR3 rearrangement, sequence reads were collapsed and filtered. For each sample, productive Simpson clonality was calculated by taking the square root of Simpson's diversity index across productive rearrangements. The table was pulled from immuneACCESS by TCRdb, which kept in-frame rearrangements only. Such tables lose some clones; where checked, under half of the loss comes from unresolved V genes, and the rest has no known cause. Clone size and V and J calls were adopted from that table, with D and trimming inferred from the DNA. This sample has hundreds of thousands of clones in its table, and 88% of those were observed once. The ten largest clones add up to 10% to 13% of the sample.

One collaborating source in Seattle enrolled patients while the patients were actively infected and followed the patients over time throughout the course of disease. Each collaborating institution followed its own protocols to collect whole blood in K2EDTA tubes. Collaborator samples were shipped for TCRbeta analysis as frozen whole blood, isolated PBMCs, or DNA extracted from either sample type. What was sequenced was peripheral blood. The sequence was obtained from a woman between 65 and 79 years old with COVID-19, enrolled during active disease. The chain is assembled from TRBV19 and TRBJ1-5; TRBD1 lines up with 10 middle nucleotides. CDR3 sequence: CASSPRTGGTQPQHF. Here is the DNA: TGTGCCAGTAGTCCCAGGACAGGGGGTACTCAGCCCCAGCATTTT.